Listed below are T cell receptor beta chains from one sample, sequenced in a study of blood T cells in healthy people across ages. Each CDR3 protein gets one entry after TCRdb re-called the 5' RACE reads with MiXCR. The sample has 580,000 or so distinct CDR3 sequences, roughly 43% seen once; the top ten hold about 26%. The sequenced material came from blood. The source of these receptors is a man of 80 years or more in good health. Each CDR3 is given with its conserved first and last residue. D genes are given only for firm matches. For some rows the clone size is stated as once, few or many, or as a class when expanded; others skip it.

J gene: TRBJ1-1; V gene: TRBV18; D gene: -; CDR3 length: 15; clone size: -; CDR3 DNA: TGTGCCAGCTCACCCTTACAGGGAACCAACACTGAAGCTTTCTTT; CDR3 protein: CASSPLQGTNTEAFF
J gene: TRBJ2-1; V gene: TRBV4-3; D gene: -; CDR3 length: 16; clone size: -; CDR3 DNA: TGCGCCAGCAGCCGAGAGAGACGTTTTATCTACAATGAGCAGTTCTTC; CDR3 protein: CASSRERRFIYNEQFF
J gene: TRBJ2-7; V gene: TRBV6-2/TRBV6-3; D gene: -; CDR3 length: 14; clone size: few; CDR3 DNA: TGTGCCAGCAGTCCCCAGGGGCCCGCCTACGAGCAGTACTTC; CDR3 protein: CASSPQGPAYEQYF
J gene: TRBJ2-5; V gene: TRBV5-5; D gene: -; CDR3 length: 15; clone size: -; CDR3 DNA: TGTGCCAGCAGCTTGCCCCGGGGCGGCCAAGAGACCCAGTACTTC; CDR3 protein: CASSLPRGGQETQYF
J gene: TRBJ2-1; V gene: TRBV9; D gene: -; CDR3 length: 12; clone size: -; CDR3 DNA: TGTGCCAGCAGCGTAGGTAAAGAGGTGCAGTTCTTC; CDR3 protein: CASSVGKEVQFF
J gene: TRBJ1-1; V gene: TRBV7-9; D gene: -; CDR3 length: 12; clone size: -; CDR3 DNA: TGTGCCAGCAGCTTGACCCTAACCGAAGCTTTCTTT; CDR3 protein: CASSLTLTEAFF
J gene: TRBJ1-2; V gene: TRBV12-3/TRBV12-4; D gene: -; CDR3 length: 11; clone size: -; CDR3 DNA: TGTGCCTCCTTCCGAAGGGAGGGCTACACCTTC; CDR3 protein: CASFRREGYTF
J gene: TRBJ2-1; V gene: TRBV4-3; D gene: TRBD2; CDR3 length: 20; clone size: -; CDR3 DNA: TGCGCCAGCAGCCAAGATTGGACTAGCGGGGACTTAAGCTCCTACAATGAGCAGTTCTTC; CDR3 protein: CASSQDWTSGDLSSYNEQFF
J gene: TRBJ2-3; V gene: TRBV10-3; D gene: TRBD2; CDR3 length: 15; clone size: few; CDR3 DNA: TGTGCCACCCGGGGGACTAGCAGACGCACAGATACGCAGTATTTT; CDR3 protein: CATRGTSRRTDTQYF
J gene: TRBJ1-5; V gene: TRBV18; D gene: -; CDR3 length: 16; clone size: few; CDR3 DNA: TGTGCCAGCTCACCACCTGACGGGGGAAGCAATCAGCCCCAGCATTTT; CDR3 protein: CASSPPDGGSNQPQHF
J gene: TRBJ2-4; V gene: TRBV20-1; D gene: -; CDR3 length: 15; clone size: -; CDR3 DNA: TGCAGTGCCTTCGCGGCAGGGATAAACAAAAACATTCAGTACTTC; CDR3 protein: CSAFAAGINKNIQYF
J gene: TRBJ2-3; V gene: TRBV7-9; D gene: TRBD2; CDR3 length: 15; clone size: many; CDR3 DNA: TGTGCCAGCAGCGTAGCGGGGGCCCCCACAGATACGCAGTATTTT; CDR3 protein: CASSVAGAPTDTQYF
J gene: TRBJ1-4; V gene: TRBV5-6; D gene: -; CDR3 length: 13; clone size: -; CDR3 DNA: TGTGCCGGCAGCTTGACCGGGCTTGAAAAACTGTTTTTT; CDR3 protein: CAGSLTGLEKLFF
J gene: TRBJ1-1; V gene: TRBV20-1; D gene: -; CDR3 length: 15; clone size: -; CDR3 DNA: TGCAGTGCTGTCTCCGTTGGAGGGCGGAACACTGAAGCTTTCTTT; CDR3 protein: CSAVSVGGRNTEAFF
J gene: TRBJ2-3; V gene: TRBV5-1; D gene: TRBD2; CDR3 length: 18; clone size: -; CDR3 DNA: TGCGCCAGCAGCTGGGGACTAGCTGGAAGCTCTAGCACAGATACGCAGTATTTT; CDR3 protein: CASSWGLAGSSSTDTQYF
J gene: TRBJ2-1; V gene: TRBV7-2; D gene: TRBD2; CDR3 length: 13; clone size: -; CDR3 DNA: TGTGCCAGCGGCCGGACTAGTTACAATGAGCAGTTCTTC; CDR3 protein: CASGRTSYNEQFF
J gene: TRBJ2-7; V gene: TRBV14; D gene: TRBD1; CDR3 length: 15; clone size: -; CDR3 DNA: TGTGCCAGCAGCCGAGACCTCGACAGGGGCTACGAGCAGTACTTC; CDR3 protein: CASSRDLDRGYEQYF
J gene: TRBJ1-2; V gene: TRBV6-6; D gene: TRBD1; CDR3 length: 15; clone size: few; CDR3 DNA: TGTGCCAGCAGTAATATGGGACAGGTCAACTATGGCTACACCTTC; CDR3 protein: CASSNMGQVNYGYTF
J gene: TRBJ2-7; V gene: TRBV28; D gene: TRBD2; CDR3 length: 15; clone size: -; CDR3 DNA: TGTGCCAGCAGTGTAGCGGGAGTAGGAGGCTACGAGCAGTACTTC; CDR3 protein: CASSVAGVGGYEQYF
J gene: TRBJ2-6; V gene: TRBV14; D gene: -; CDR3 length: 16; clone size: -; CDR3 DNA: TGTGCCAGCAGCCAGGCGCGCATCTCTGGGGCCAACGTCCTGACTTTC; CDR3 protein: CASSQARISGANVLTF
J gene: TRBJ1-5; V gene: TRBV6-6; D gene: -; CDR3 length: 17; clone size: many; CDR3 DNA: TGTGCCAGCAGTTCCAACCGCGGCACCCAAGGAGGTCAGCCCCAGCATTTT; CDR3 protein: CASSSNRGTQGGQPQHF
J gene: TRBJ2-3; V gene: TRBV21-1; D gene: -; CDR3 length: 15; clone size: once; CDR3 DNA: TGTGCCAGCAGCAAAGGTTCCAGGATACCAGATACGCAGTATTTT; CDR3 protein: CASSKGSRIPDTQYF
J gene: TRBJ2-2; V gene: TRBV29-1; D gene: -; CDR3 length: 11; clone size: -; CDR3 DNA: TGCAGCGCCCTCGACCCCGGCGAGCTGTTTTTT; CDR3 protein: CSALDPGELFF
J gene: TRBJ2-1; V gene: TRBV7-3; D gene: -; CDR3 length: 16; clone size: -; CDR3 DNA: TGTGCCAGCAGCGCAAAGGTCGGGGCTACAAACAGTGAGCAGTTCTTC; CDR3 protein: CASSAKVGATNSEQFF
J gene: TRBJ1-2; V gene: TRBV7-9; D gene: TRBD1; CDR3 length: 13; clone size: -; CDR3 DNA: TGTGCCAGCAGCAAGGACAGGGCTCGGGGCTACACCTTC; CDR3 protein: CASSKDRARGYTF
J gene: TRBJ1-2; V gene: TRBV12-3/TRBV12-4; D gene: TRBD1; CDR3 length: 14; clone size: -; CDR3 DNA: TGTGCCAGCAGTCCAGGACAGGGGAATGGTGGCTACACCTTC; CDR3 protein: CASSPGQGNGGYTF
J gene: TRBJ2-5; V gene: TRBV5-1; D gene: -; CDR3 length: 15; clone size: -; CDR3 DNA: TGCGCCAGCAGCCTACAAGACAGGAAGAAGAGGACCCAGTACTTC; CDR3 protein: CASSLQDRKKRTQYF
J gene: TRBJ1-1; V gene: TRBV2; D gene: -; CDR3 length: 14; clone size: few; CDR3 DNA: TGTGCCAGCAGTGGACAGGTTTTGAACACTGAAGCTTTCTTT; CDR3 protein: CASSGQVLNTEAFF